This is a list of T cell receptor beta chains from one sample in a study of blood T cell repertoires in COVID-19. This table comes from immunoSEQ multiplex PCR, and its TCRdb copy is limited to in-frame clones, with some not included. The sample contains 180,000 or so clones, about 83% of which appear only once. Sequencing used peripheral blood. The receptors originated from a person between 65 and 80 years old with COVID-19, enrolled during active disease. CDR3s include the opening cysteine and the closing phenylalanine or tryptophan. D genes are given only for firm matches. The listing skips clone size in some rows; elsewhere it reads once, few, many or a size class.

D	J	size	V	DNA	CDR3
.	TRBJ2-1	.	TRBV5-4	TGTGCCAGCAGCTTGGGCGGAGGCTCCTACAATGAGCAGTTCTTC	CASSLGGGSYNEQFF
TRBD2	TRBJ2-1	.	TRBV19	TGTGCCAGTAGTATTCTAGCGGGAGGCAACAATGAGCAGTTCTTC	CASSILAGGNNEQFF
TRBD1	TRBJ1-6	.	TRBV13	TGTGCCAGTCAAACAGGGGGGAGCTCCTATAATTCACCCCTCCACTTT	CASQTGGSSYNSPLHF
TRBD2	TRBJ2-2	.	TRBV4-1	TGCGCCAGCAGCCGCGAACTAGCGGGAGCGGGGGGCGGGGAGCTGTTTTTT	CASSRELAGAGGGELFF
.	TRBJ2-7	.	TRBV23-1	TGCGCCAGCACAAATTCGAGTTCTATAGGGGGTTACCACGAGCAGTACTTC	CASTNSSSIGGYHEQYF
TRBD1	TRBJ2-7	.	TRBV10-3	TGTGCCATCAGCCCCGGACGGGACAGCTCCTACGAGCAGTACTTC	CAISPGRDSSYEQYF
.	TRBJ2-7	.	TRBV5-6	TGTGCCAGCAGCTCCCCCTCACGGGGTCTGGGCGAGCAGTACTTC	CASSSPSRGLGEQYF
.	TRBJ1-2	few	TRBV5-4	TGTGCCAGCAGCTTGGACTTTTATGGCTACACCTTC	CASSLDFYGYTF
.	TRBJ1-2	.	TRBV2	TGTGCCAGCAGGATAACAGCGGACGGAGGGGACACCTTC	CASRITADGGDTF
TRBD1	TRBJ1-5	once	TRBV28	TGTGCCAGCAGGTCAACAGGGGTGCTTAGTCAGCCCCAGCATTTT	CASRSTGVLSQPQHF
.	TRBJ1-6	.	TRBV7-8	TGTGCCAGCAGCCTGATTAGAGCCGGCGGCGCGCGGGATTCACCCCTCCACTTT	CASSLIRAGGARDSPLHF
TRBD1	TRBJ2-5	.	TRBV28	TGTGCCAGCAGGAGGGACAGGGGTTGGGAGACCCAGTACTTC	CASRRDRGWETQYF
.	TRBJ2-1	.	TRBV5-4	TGTGCCAGCAGCCATCCACTCACAGGGAGAAGCAATGAGCAGTTCTTC	CASSHPLTGRSNEQFF
TRBD1	TRBJ1-2	.	TRBV10-3	TGTGCCATCAGTGAGCCCACAGGGGATGATGGCTACACCTTC	CAISEPTGDDGYTF
.	TRBJ1-1	.	TRBV2	TGTGCCAGCAGAATTAACAAGAACACTGAAGCTTTCTTT	CASRINKNTEAFF
.	TRBJ2-7	many	TRBV2	TGTGCCAGCATCAGGTATACCTACGAGCAGTACTTC	CASIRYTYEQYF
.	TRBJ2-7	few	TRBV11-2	TGTGCCAGCAGCCAGAACTACGAGCAGTACTTC	CASSQNYEQYF
.	TRBJ1-1	.	TRBV6-4	TGTGCCAGCAGGACCGAGACAGGTTCGAGGAACACTGAAGCTTTCTTT	CASRTETGSRNTEAFF
TRBD1	TRBJ1-2	once	TRBV2	TGTGCCAGCAGTCCACCGTTGACAGGGGTGAGGGGCCACACCTTC	CASSPPLTGVRGHTF
.	TRBJ2-1	.	TRBV6-5	TGTGCCAGCAGTTCCCTGGGGGGTGTCTACAATGAGCAGTTCTTC	CASSSLGGVYNEQFF
.	TRBJ2-7	few	TRBV4-1	TGCGCCAGCAGCCAACAGGACAGCTACGAGCAGTACTTC	CASSQQDSYEQYF
.	TRBJ2-1	once	TRBV28	TGTGCCAGCAGACTATGGACTGCCTTAGGTGAGCAGTTCTTC	CASRLWTALGEQFF
TRBD1	TRBJ1-5	.	TRBV6-5	TGTGCCAGCGGCCCGGACAGGGGGCCTCAGCCCCAGCATTTT	CASGPDRGPQPQHF
.	TRBJ2-7	.	TRBV5-1	TGCGCCAGCAGCTTGTACAACACCTACGAGCAGTACTTC	CASSLYNTYEQYF
.	TRBJ1-5	.	TRBV12-3/TRBV12-4	TGTGCCAGCAGTTCCCCAGATCGGGCCCAGCATTTT	CASSSPDRAQHF
.	TRBJ2-2	.	TRBV9	TGTGCCAGCAGCGTAGAGCGGGTTAGCACCGGGGAGCTGTTTTTT	CASSVERVSTGELFF
TRBD2	TRBJ2-2	.	TRBV3-1/TRBV3-2	TGTGCCAGCAGCCCGGGACTAGCGGTGAACACCGGGGAGCTGTTTTTT	CASSPGLAVNTGELFF
.	TRBJ1-2	once	TRBV24-1	TGTGCCACCAGTGATTTGGCAGGGTCGGGCTACACCTTC	CATSDLAGSGYTF
TRBD1	TRBJ1-1	.	TRBV5-8	TGTGCCAGCAGCTTGGTTTTCGGGACAGGCGAGGGTGGGCATAACACTGAAGCTTTCTTT	CASSLVFGTGEGGHNTEAFF
.	TRBJ1-2	.	TRBV7-3	TGTGCCAGCAGCTTGAGTTCCGGAGGGAGTATCTATGGCTACACCTTC	CASSLSSGGSIYGYTF
.	TRBJ1-1	.	TRBV11-2	TGTGCCAGCAGCTTAGAGGGGGCTTCCACTGAAGCTTTCTTT	CASSLEGASTEAFF
.	TRBJ1-4	once	TRBV7-2	TGTGCCAGCAGCTCTTATCCAACTCGGGGGGATGAAAAACTGTTTTTT	CASSSYPTRGDEKLFF
.	TRBJ2-3	.	TRBV6-5	TGTGCCAGCAGTTACTCTATCTCAGATACGCAGTATTTT	CASSYSISDTQYF
.	TRBJ1-1	.	TRBV5-1	TGCGCCAGCAACCAAGAGAGGCGGAACACTGAAGCTTTCTTT	CASNQERRNTEAFF
TRBD1	TRBJ2-1	.	TRBV28	TGTGCCAGCAGTTCCGGGACAGCGACAGGGAATGAGCAGTTCTTC	CASSSGTATGNEQFF
.	TRBJ2-5	.	TRBV28	TGTGCCAGCAGTTTTGTTCAGGGTAACCTGGAGACCCAGTACTTC	CASSFVQGNLETQYF
.	TRBJ1-6	.	TRBV7-9	TGTGCCACCAGTCGGACAGAACTACCCCTCCACTTT	CATSRTELPLHF
.	TRBJ2-5	.	TRBV5-4	TGTGCCAGCAGCCAGGGCGGAACCGGCCGCGAGACCCAGTACTTC	CASSQGGTGRETQYF
TRBD2	TRBJ2-7	.	TRBV5-1	TGCGCCAGCAGCTTGGCCCCGGGACTAGCGGGGGAGCAGTACTTC	CASSLAPGLAGEQYF
TRBD2	TRBJ2-1	.	TRBV7-8	TGTGCCAGCAGCTTTTCTGGACTAGGCAACAATGAGCAGTTCTTC	CASSFSGLGNNEQFF
.	TRBJ2-7	.	TRBV2	TGTGCCAGCACCCCCCACAGGAGCTCCTACGAGCAGTACTTC	CASTPHRSSYEQYF
TRBD1	TRBJ1-2	medium-sized	TRBV3-1/TRBV3-2	TGTGCCAGCAGCCAAGTCGGGACAGGGGGTAACTATGGCTACACCTTC	CASSQVGTGGNYGYTF
.	TRBJ2-1	few	TRBV2	TGTGCCAGCATCTGGGACAACTCCGGCAATGAGCAGTTCTTC	CASIWDNSGNEQFF
.	TRBJ2-1	.	TRBV29-1	TGCAGCGTTGACAGGGACAATGAGCAGTTCTTC	CSVDRDNEQFF
.	TRBJ2-1	.	TRBV29-1	TGCAGCGCCGGACGGGAAATCTGGAATGAGCAGTTCTTC	CSAGREIWNEQFF
.	TRBJ2-7	.	TRBV5-1	TGCGCCAGCAGCTACGGGGAACACGAGCAGTACTTC	CASSYGEHEQYF
.	TRBJ1-6	.	TRBV27	TGTGCCAGCAGTTTAACGCGAGGACAGTCCCCCACTCTGAACTCACCCCTCCACTTT	CASSLTRGQSPTLNSPLHF
TRBD1	TRBJ1-1	.	TRBV5-1	TGCGCCAGCAGCAAGGAGGGGAGACAGGGGGTTGATTCGGCTGAAGCTTTCTTT	CASSKEGRQGVDSAEAFF
.	TRBJ1-2	.	TRBV28	TGTGCCAGCAGAGGGGGGGCATGGGGCTACACCTTC	CASRGGAWGYTF
.	TRBJ1-6	.	TRBV10-3	TGTGCCATCACCACAGGCCTTAATTCACCCCTCCACTTT	CAITTGLNSPLHF
TRBD2	TRBJ2-1	once	TRBV27	TGTGCCAGCAGCGGACTAGCGGGAGGTAATGAGCAGTTCTTC	CASSGLAGGNEQFF
TRBD1	TRBJ1-1	once	TRBV4-1	TGCGCCAGCAGCCTTCGGACAGGGAGTGAAGCTTTCTTT	CASSLRTGSEAFF
.	TRBJ1-5	.	TRBV18	TGTGCCAGCTCACCGGCCCAAGGGGGCAATCAGCCCCAGCATTTT	CASSPAQGGNQPQHF
.	TRBJ1-6	.	TRBV28	TGTGCCAGCAGCCCTCCGGGTCTATCACCCCTCCACTTT	CASSPPGLSPLHF
TRBD2	TRBJ2-1	.	TRBV5-1	TGCGCCAGCTTTGATAGCGGGCTTTCCTACAATGAGCAGTTCTTC	CASFDSGLSYNEQFF
.	TRBJ2-1	.	TRBV6-6	TGTGCCAGCAGCTCAGGACTGTACAATGAGCAGTTCTTC	CASSSGLYNEQFF
.	TRBJ2-7	.	TRBV4-3	TGCGCCAGCAGCCAAGGCGCGGCCAGCTCCTACGAGCAGTACTTC	CASSQGAASSYEQYF